The subject of this entry is one T cell receptor beta chain. The target antigen is unknown. This sample was included in a study of shared clonotypes between healthy human individuals. Negatively enriched CD4+ T cells were divided by CD45RA into naive and memory. Findings and limits, study-wide: Estimated clonotype richness was generally higher in naive than memory subsets.

Every immunoSEQ plate was one replicate of a subset's evenly spread DNA. Using immunoSEQ multiplex PCR, the repertoire was profiled, and TCRdb retains in-frame clones only, with some absent. The sample records approximately 1,500,000 clones, roughly 96% being singletons. Sequenced material: naive CD4+ T cells sorted from blood. The subset is: CD45RA+ positively selected. The source is a man between 25 and 39 years old in good health.

The CDR3 DNA reads as TGTGCCAGCAGCCGTAACAGGGTTTCCTACAATGAGCAGTTCTTC. As protein: CASSRNRVSYNEQFF. The V gene is TRBV14, the J gene TRBJ2-1; tentatively, D is TRBD1 (6 bases). The germline V gene encodes CDR1 SGHDN and CDR2 FVKESK. Trimming cost V 4 bases and J 1 base, with 11 bases left between them. The CDR3 totals 15 residues.